These 17 T cell receptor beta chains came from one sample sequenced in a study of a mutant IDH1 vaccine in newly diagnosed glioma. Which antigens these TCRs recognize remains unknown. The sample's time point: week 5, during vaccination. A 20-mer mutant IDH1 peptide at 300 ug was injected subcutaneously with topical imiquimod. The repertoire was sequenced with immunoSEQ multiplex PCR; TCRdb's copy has only in-frame clones and lacks some. This sample yields fewer than 100,000 clones, of which 90% to 95% are seen a single time; just over 0.55% belongs to the top ten. Sequences were derived from PBMCs, sampled from a glioma patient whose treatment included an IDH1 peptide vaccine. These receptors came from a woman in her forties or fifties with glioma.

The chain is built from TRBV10-1 and TRBJ1-2, with D uncertain. This CDR3 spans 13 amino acids. The V gene's germline CDR1 is WNHNN and CDR2 SYGVQD (reference sequence). V was pared by 6 bases and J by 8 bases, with 16 bases between. DNA for the CDR3: TGCGCCAGCAGCCCTACTACAACCGGGGGCTACACCTTC. This encodes CASSPTTTGGYTF.

Concerning this clone: One end of the junction fails to match germline, which may point to a read error. The J gene is TRBJ2-2, the V gene TRBV7-7; D assignment may be TRBD1 or TRBD2 (5 bases each). The germline V gene has CDR1 SSHAT and CDR2 FNYEAQ (reference sequence). This CDR3 region has 16 residues. The CDR3 reads CASSLGSAGTPGELFF. CDR3 bases: TGTGCTAGCAGCTTGGGATCGGCAGGGACCCCCGGGGAGCTGTTTTTT.

The gene calls are TRBV28 and TRBJ1-1; possibly TRBD1 for D (5 bases). The CDR3 covers 17 residues. Trimming pared 7 bases from V and 4 bases from J, leaving 25 bases between. The V gene's germline CDR1 is MDHEN and CDR2 SYDVKM. For the CDR3, the DNA is TGTGCCAGCACCGGGACGCCGTTCCGGCGGTCTTCCACTGAAGCTTTCTTT. Its protein is CASTGTPFRRSSTEAFF. Using reference TRBV28 and TRBJ1-1 for the parts outside the CDR3, the full variable domain is DVKVTQSSRYLVKRTGEKVFLECVQDMDHENMFWYRQDPGLGLRLIYFSYDVKMKEKGDIPEGYSVSREKKERFSLILESASTNQTSMYLCASTGTPFRRSSTEAFFGQGTRLTVV.

Regarding this clone: Other DNA sequences in the same sample also yield this CDR3. The genes are TRBV4-1 and TRBJ2-5, with D perhaps matching TRBD1 (6 bases). V lost 0 bases to trimming and J lost 4 bases, with 9 bases between them. CDR1 and CDR2 (germline): MGHRA, YSYEKL. The CDR3 extends over 14 amino acids. The CDR3 coding sequence is TGCGCCAGCAGCCAAGATCCCAGGGGAGAGACCCAGTACTTC. It translates to CASSQDPRGETQYF.

This chain joins TRBV6-6 and TRBJ2-5, with TRBD2 as a possible D gene (6 bases). The CDR3 contains 16 residues. Germline loops: CDR1 MNHNY, CDR2 SVGAGI (reference sequence). Trimming pared 0 bases from V and 6 bases from J, leaving 17 bases between. CDR3 nucleotide sequence: TGTGCCAGCAGTTACTCAAGCGGGCTAGCGCCGAAGACCCAGTACTTC. Translated: CASSYSSGLAPKTQYF.

This sequence joins TRBV4-1 and TRBJ2-5; the D is unclear. The germline V and J ends were trimmed by 0 bases and 2 bases, with 10 bases remaining between them. Germline V gene lookup returns CDR1 MGHRA and CDR2 YSYEKL. The CDR3 is made up of 15 amino acids. CDR3 loop: CASSQDGTVQETQYF. CDR3 DNA sequence: TGCGCCAGCAGCCAAGATGGTACAGTTCAAGAGACCCAGTACTTC.

The table lists this clone with a count of one. The chain joins TRBV6-5 to TRBJ2-7; maybe TRBD1 (5 bases). The CDR3 runs 14 residues. Trimming cost V 4 bases and J 5 bases, with 15 bases left between them. From germline, CDR1 is MNHEY and CDR2 SVGAGI. DNA of the CDR3: TGTGCCAGCAGTTTGACCTCAGGGATCCACGAGCAGTACTTC. Its protein product is CASSLTSGIHEQYF.

The V gene is TRBV27, the J gene TRBJ2-3, with 12 bases fitting TRBD2. Germline V gene lookup returns CDR1 MNHEY and CDR2 SMNVEV (reference sequence). This CDR3 spans 15 amino acids. V trimming: 4 bases; J trimming: 5 bases; junction bases outside the gene matches: 4. The CDR3 DNA sequence: TGTGCCAGCAGTTCTAGCGGGAGGGCCGGAGATACGCAGTATTTT. This gives the protein CASSSSGRAGDTQYF.

This chain links TRBV9 with TRBJ2-7, with no clear D. CDR1 and CDR2 from the germline V gene are SGDLS and YYNGEE. The CDR3 is 14 residues long. The V end was cut by 0 bases, the J end by 7 bases, with 14 bases between. The CDR3 sequence: CASSVGGTTVEQYF. Written as DNA, the CDR3 is TGTGCCAGCAGCGTAGGGGGAACCACTGTAGAGCAGTACTTC. The full variable domain, its missing parts supplied by reference TRBV9 and TRBJ2-7, is DSGVTQTPKHLITATGQRVTLRCSPRSGDLSVYWYQQSLDQGLQFLIQYYNGEERAKGNILERFSAQQFPDLHSELNLSSLELGDSALYFCASSVGGTTVEQYFGPGTRLTVT.

This chain connects TRBV5-5 to TRBJ1-1, with a possible D match to TRBD1 (5 bases). The CDR3 loop spans 17 amino acids. Between the trimmed V and J ends, which lost 2 bases and 4 bases, there was a span of 21 bases. Germline CDR1 is SGHKS and CDR2 is YYEKEE (reference sequence). The CDR3 region has the DNA TGTGCCAGCAGCTTTACGGTCCCAGGGTTTATGGGCACTGAAGCTTTCTTT. Protein: CASSFTVPGFMGTEAFF.

CDR3 coding DNA: TGTGCCAGTAGTATCGGGACTAGCTTCCATGAGCAGTTCTTC. This encodes CASSIGTSFHEQFF. The chain links TRBV19 to TRBJ2-1; 9 nucleotides line up with TRBD2. CDR3 size: 14 residues. Trimming cost V 3 bases and J 8 bases; bases outside gene matches: 5. Germline CDR1 LNHDA, CDR2 SQIVND (reference sequence). Variable domain in full (rest from reference TRBV19 and TRBJ2-1): DGGITQSPKYLFRKEGQNVTLSCEQNLNHDAMYWYRQDPGQGLRLIYYSQIVNDFQKGDIAEGYSVSREKKESFPLTVTSAQKNPTAFYLCASSIGTSFHEQFFGPGTRLTVL.

The DNA of the CDR3 is TGCAGCGTTGATGGTAGCGGGATCTACGAGCAGTACTTC. Protein: CSVDGSGIYEQYF. This rearrangement joins TRBV29-1 to TRBJ2-7; 8 bases map to TRBD2. From germline, CDR1 is SQVTM and CDR2 ANQGSEA. The V and J ends lost 3 bases and 3 bases, in that order; junction bases with no gene match: 4. This CDR3 spans 13 amino acids.

In DNA form, the CDR3 reads TGTGCCAGCAGCTCCTATAGGGGTTCGGGTGAGCAGTTCTTC. It yields the protein CASSSYRGSGEQFF. The chain carries TRBV7-9 and TRBJ2-1; a possible D gene is TRBD1 (5 bases). Looked up from germline, CDR1 is SEHNR and CDR2 is FQNEAQ (reference sequence). V was shortened by 4 bases and J by 9 bases, with 16 bases between the two germline ends. This CDR3 spans 14 amino acids.

This clone has a handful of counts. The genes are TRBV29-1 and TRBJ2-5, with D maybe TRBD1 (5 bases). This CDR3 spans 12 amino acids. CDR1 and CDR2 from the germline V gene are SQVTM and ANQGSEA. With 6 bases removed from V and 7 bases from J, the gap between germline ends came to 15 bases. The CDR3 sequence is CSVTGSSGTQYF. In nucleotides, the CDR3 is TGCAGCGTCACAGGATCCTCGGGGACCCAGTACTTC.

This clone was observed a handful of times. The chain combines TRBV7-6 with TRBJ1-1, with D unclear. V lost 1 base, J lost 4 bases, and 13 bases lay in between. In germline, CDR1 is SGHVS, CDR2 FNYEAQ. The length of the CDR3 is 15 residues. CDR3 loop: CASSLGPTSGTEAFF. The CDR3 nucleotides read TGTGCCAGCAGCTTAGGCCCAACAAGCGGCACTGAAGCTTTCTTT.

The rearrangement joins TRBV19 to TRBJ1-3; D not certain. CDR1 is LNHDA, CDR2 SQIVND, per germline (reference sequence). V lost 5 bases and J lost 4, with 12 bases in between. This CDR3 region has 14 residues. CDR3 coding DNA: TGTGCCAGTAGTGCCACCTACCAGGGAAACACCATATATTTT. Translated, it gives CASSATYQGNTIYF.

The gene calls are TRBV10-3 and TRBJ2-1, with 9 bases aligning to TRBD2. CDR3 length: 14 residues. The J segment lost 4 bases and the V segment lost 7 bases, leaving 5 bases of the junction unmatched. Germline V lookup: CDR1 ENHRY, CDR2 SYGVKD. CDR3 nucleotides: TGTGCCATCACCCCGGGACTAGCTTACAATGAGCAGTTCTTC. As protein: CAITPGLAYNEQFF.